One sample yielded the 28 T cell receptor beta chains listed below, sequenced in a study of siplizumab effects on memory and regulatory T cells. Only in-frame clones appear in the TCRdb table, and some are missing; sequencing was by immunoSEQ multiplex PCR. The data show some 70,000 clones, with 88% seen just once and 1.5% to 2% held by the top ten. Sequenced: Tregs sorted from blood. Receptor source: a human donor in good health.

The CDR3 here is CSVPGQGGNSPLHF. As DNA, the CDR3 is TGCAGCGTTCCCGGACAGGGCGGTAATTCACCCCTCCACTTT. This rearrangement joins TRBV29-1 to TRBJ1-6, with 8 bases that match TRBD1. This CDR3 is built from 14 residues. From germline, CDR1 is SQVTM and CDR2 ANQGSEA. Losses at the gene ends were 5 bases for V and 6 bases for J; bases not matched to a gene: 6.

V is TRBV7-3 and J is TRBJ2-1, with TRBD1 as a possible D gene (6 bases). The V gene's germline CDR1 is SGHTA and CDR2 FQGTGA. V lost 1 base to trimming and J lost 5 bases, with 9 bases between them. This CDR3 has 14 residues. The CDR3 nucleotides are TGTGCCAGCAGCTTAAGGGGGCAGAACAATGAGCAGTTCTTC. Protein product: CASSLRGQNNEQFF.

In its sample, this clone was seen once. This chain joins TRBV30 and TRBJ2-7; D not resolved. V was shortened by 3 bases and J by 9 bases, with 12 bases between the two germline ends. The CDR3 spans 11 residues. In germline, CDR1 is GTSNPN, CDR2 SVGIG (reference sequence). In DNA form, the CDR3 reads TGTGCCTGGAGGTCGGACCTATGGCAGTACTTC. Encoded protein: CAWRSDLWQYF.

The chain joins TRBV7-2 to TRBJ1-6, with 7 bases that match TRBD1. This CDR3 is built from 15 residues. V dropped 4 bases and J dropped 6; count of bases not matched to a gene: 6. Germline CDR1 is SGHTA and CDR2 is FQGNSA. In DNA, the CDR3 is TGTGCCAGCAGCTACAGACAGGGAAGTAATTCACCCCTCCACTTT. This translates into CASSYRQGSNSPLHF.

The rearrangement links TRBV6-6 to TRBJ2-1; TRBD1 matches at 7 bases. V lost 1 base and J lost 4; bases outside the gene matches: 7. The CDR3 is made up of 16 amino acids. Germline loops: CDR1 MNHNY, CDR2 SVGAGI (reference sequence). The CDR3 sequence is CASSYYNRGHYNEQFF. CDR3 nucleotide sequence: TGTGCCAGCAGTTACTATAACAGGGGCCATTACAATGAGCAGTTCTTC.

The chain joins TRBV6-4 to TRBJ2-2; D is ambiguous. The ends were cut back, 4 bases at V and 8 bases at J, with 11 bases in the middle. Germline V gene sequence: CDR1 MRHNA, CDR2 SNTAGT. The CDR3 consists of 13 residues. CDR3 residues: CASSAPAAGELFF. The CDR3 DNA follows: TGTGCCAGCAGTGCCCCGGCTGCGGGGGAGCTGTTTTTT.

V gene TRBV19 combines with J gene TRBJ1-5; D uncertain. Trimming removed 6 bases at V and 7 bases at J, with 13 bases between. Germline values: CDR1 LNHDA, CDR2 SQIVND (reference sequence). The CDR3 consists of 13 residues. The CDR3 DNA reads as TGTGCCAGTAGGAGCCCCGGAGAACAGCCCCAGCATTTT. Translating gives CASRSPGEQPQHF.

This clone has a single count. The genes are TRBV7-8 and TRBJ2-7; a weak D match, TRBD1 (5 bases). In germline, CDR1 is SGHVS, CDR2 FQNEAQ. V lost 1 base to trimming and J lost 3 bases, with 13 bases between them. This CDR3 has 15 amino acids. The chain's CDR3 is CASSLEDRGRYEQYF. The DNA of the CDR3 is TGTGCCAGCAGCTTAGAAGACAGAGGCCGCTACGAGCAGTACTTC.

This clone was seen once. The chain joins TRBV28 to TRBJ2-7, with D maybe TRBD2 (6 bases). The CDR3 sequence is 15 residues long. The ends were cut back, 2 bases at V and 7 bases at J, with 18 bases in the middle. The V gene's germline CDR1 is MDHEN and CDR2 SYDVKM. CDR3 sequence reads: CASSLGGSLGWEQYF. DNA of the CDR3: TGTGCCAGCAGTTTAGGGGGGTCGTTAGGATGGGAGCAGTACTTC.

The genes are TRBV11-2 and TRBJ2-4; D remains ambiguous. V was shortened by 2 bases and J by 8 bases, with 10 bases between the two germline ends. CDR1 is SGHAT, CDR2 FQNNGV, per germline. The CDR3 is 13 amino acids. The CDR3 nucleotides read TGTGCCAGCAGCTTAATTCCAAATCACATTCAGTACTTC. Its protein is CASSLIPNHIQYF.

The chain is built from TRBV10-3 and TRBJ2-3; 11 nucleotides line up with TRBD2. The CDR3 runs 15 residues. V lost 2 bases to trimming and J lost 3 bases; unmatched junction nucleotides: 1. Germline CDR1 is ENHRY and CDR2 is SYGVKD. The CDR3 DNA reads TGTGCCATCAGTGAGGGGACTAGCGGAACAGATACGCAGTATTTT. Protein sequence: CAISEGTSGTDTQYF.

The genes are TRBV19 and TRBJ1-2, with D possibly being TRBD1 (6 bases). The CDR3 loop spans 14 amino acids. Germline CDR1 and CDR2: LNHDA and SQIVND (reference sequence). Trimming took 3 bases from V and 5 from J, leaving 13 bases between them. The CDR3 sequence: CASSMQGHPYGYTF. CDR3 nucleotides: TGTGCCAGTAGTATGCAGGGACACCCGTATGGCTACACCTTC.

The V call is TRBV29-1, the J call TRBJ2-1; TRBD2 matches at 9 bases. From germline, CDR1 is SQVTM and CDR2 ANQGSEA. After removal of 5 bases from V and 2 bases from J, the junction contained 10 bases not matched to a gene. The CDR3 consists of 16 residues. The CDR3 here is CSVPGSGGWPYNEQFF. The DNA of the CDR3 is TGCAGCGTTCCCGGTAGCGGGGGATGGCCCTACAATGAGCAGTTCTTC.

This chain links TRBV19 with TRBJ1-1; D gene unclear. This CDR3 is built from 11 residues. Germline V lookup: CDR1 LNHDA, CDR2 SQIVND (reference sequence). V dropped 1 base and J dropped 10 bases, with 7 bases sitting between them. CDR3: CASSIGGRAFF. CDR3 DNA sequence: TGTGCCAGTAGTATAGGCGGGAGAGCTTTCTTT. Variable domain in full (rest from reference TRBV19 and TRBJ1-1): DGGITQSPKYLFRKEGQNVTLSCEQNLNHDAMYWYRQDPGQGLRLIYYSQIVNDFQKGDIAEGYSVSREKKESFPLTVTSAQKNPTAFYLCASSIGGRAFFGQGTRLTVV.

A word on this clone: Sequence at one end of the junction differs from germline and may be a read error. CDR3 loop: CASSLWAGEETQYF. The CDR3 DNA is TGTGCTAGCAGCTTATGGGCAGGGGAAGAGACCCAGTACTTC. The chain recombines TRBV7-7 with TRBJ2-5; possibly TRBD1 for D (6 bases). The CDR3 is 14 amino acids. Germline CDR1 and CDR2: SSHAT and FNYEAQ (reference sequence).

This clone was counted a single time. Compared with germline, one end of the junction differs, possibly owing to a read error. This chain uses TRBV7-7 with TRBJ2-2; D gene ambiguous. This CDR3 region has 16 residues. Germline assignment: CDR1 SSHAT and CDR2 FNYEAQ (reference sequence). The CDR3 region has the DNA TGTGCTAGCAGCTTAGCAGGTTTCGCGAACACCGGGGAGCTGTTTTTT. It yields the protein CASSLAGFANTGELFF.

CDR3 nucleotide sequence: TGTGCCAGTAGTATGAGAAGACAAGGGAATGAAAAACTGTTTTTT. Protein: CASSMRRQGNEKLFF. The chain employs TRBV19 and TRBJ1-4; no firm D call. With 3 bases removed from V and 5 bases from J, the gap between germline ends came to 13 bases. The V gene's germline CDR1 is LNHDA and CDR2 SQIVND (reference sequence). CDR3 size: 15 residues.

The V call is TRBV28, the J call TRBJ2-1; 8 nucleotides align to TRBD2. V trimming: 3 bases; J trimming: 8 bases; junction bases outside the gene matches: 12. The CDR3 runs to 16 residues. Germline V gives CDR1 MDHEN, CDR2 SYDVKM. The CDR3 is CASSFLGLGWSHEQFF. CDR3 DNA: TGTGCCAGCAGTTTTTTGGGACTAGGGTGGAGCCATGAGCAGTTCTTC.

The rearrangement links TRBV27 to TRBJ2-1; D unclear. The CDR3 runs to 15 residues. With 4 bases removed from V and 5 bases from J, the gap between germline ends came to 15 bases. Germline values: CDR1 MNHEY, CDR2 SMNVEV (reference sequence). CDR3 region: CASSSGRSRNNEQFF. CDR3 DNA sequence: TGTGCCAGCAGTTCAGGCAGGAGTCGTAACAATGAGCAGTTCTTC.

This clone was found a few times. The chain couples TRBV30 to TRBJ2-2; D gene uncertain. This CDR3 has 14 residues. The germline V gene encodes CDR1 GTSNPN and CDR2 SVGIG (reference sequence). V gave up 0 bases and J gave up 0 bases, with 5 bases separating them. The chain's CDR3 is CAWSVGANTGELFF. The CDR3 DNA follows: TGTGCCTGGAGTGTTGGTGCGAACACCGGGGAGCTGTTTTTT.

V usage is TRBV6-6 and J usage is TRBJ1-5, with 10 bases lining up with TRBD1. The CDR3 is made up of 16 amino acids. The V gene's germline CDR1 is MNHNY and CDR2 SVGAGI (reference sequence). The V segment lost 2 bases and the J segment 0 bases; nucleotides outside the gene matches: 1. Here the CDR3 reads CASSYGTGASNQPQHF. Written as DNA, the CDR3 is TGTGCCAGCAGTTACGGGACAGGGGCTAGCAATCAGCCCCAGCATTTT.

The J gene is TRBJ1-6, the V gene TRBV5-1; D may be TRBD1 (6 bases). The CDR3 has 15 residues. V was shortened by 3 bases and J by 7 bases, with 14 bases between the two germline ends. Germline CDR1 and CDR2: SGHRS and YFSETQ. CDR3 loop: CASSSGTILNSPLHF. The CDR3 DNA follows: TGCGCCAGCAGCTCTGGGACAATCTTAAATTCACCCCTCCACTTT.

CDR3 sequence reads: CASSPGGSITGELFF. CDR3 in DNA: TGTGCCAGCTCACCAGGAGGGAGTATCACCGGGGAGCTGTTTTTT. The V and J genes are TRBV18 and TRBJ2-2, with a tentative D call TRBD2 (6 bases). There are 15 residues in the CDR3. V was cut by 2 bases and J by 4 bases, with 11 bases left in between. The germline CDR1 and CDR2 sequences are KGHSH and LQKENI.

The CDR3 bases are TGTGCCAGCAGCTTAGCGGGATCGGGTGAGCAGTTCTTC. Amino acids: CASSLAGSGEQFF. The rearrangement uses TRBV7-8 and TRBJ2-1; no clear D. Trimming stripped 0 bases from V and 9 bases from J, with 9 bases between. The CDR3 has 13 amino acids. Germline V gene sequence: CDR1 SGHVS, CDR2 FQNEAQ.

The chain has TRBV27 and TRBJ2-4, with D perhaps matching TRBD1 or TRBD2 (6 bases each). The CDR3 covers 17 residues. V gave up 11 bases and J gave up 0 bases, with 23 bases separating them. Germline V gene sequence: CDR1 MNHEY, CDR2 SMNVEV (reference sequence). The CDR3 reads CASRRGLASGAKNIQYF. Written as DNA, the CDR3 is TGTGCCTCCCGACGGGGGCTGGCGTCGGGAGCCAAAAACATTCAGTACTTC.

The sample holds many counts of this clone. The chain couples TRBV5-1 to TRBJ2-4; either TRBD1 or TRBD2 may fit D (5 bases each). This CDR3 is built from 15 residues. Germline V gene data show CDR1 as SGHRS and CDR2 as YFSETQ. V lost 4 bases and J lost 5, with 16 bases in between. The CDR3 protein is CASSVDGARENIQYF. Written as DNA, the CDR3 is TGCGCCAGCAGCGTGGACGGGGCCCGGGAAAACATTCAGTACTTC.

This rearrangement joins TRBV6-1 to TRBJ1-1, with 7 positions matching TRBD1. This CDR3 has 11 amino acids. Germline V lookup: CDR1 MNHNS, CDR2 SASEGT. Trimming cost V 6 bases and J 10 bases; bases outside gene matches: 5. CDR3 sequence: CASRATGRAFF. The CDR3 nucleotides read TGTGCCAGCAGGGCGACAGGGAGAGCTTTCTTT.

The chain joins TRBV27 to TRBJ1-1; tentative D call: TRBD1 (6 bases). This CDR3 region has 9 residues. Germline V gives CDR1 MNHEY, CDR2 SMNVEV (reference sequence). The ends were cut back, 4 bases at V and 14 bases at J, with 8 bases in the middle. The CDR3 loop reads CASSCGGFF. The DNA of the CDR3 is TGTGCCAGCAGTTGCGGGGGCTTCTTT.